The 22 T cell receptor beta chains presented below share a single source sample, sequenced in a study of cytomegalovirus exposure and HLA in healthy donors. Primers for the PCR totalled 60 Vbeta and 13 Jbeta. The repertoire was sequenced with immunoSEQ multiplex PCR; TCRdb's copy has only in-frame clones and lacks some. Recorded here are approximately 170,000 clones; the top ten clones represent approximately 0.82%. The sample consisted of PBMCs. Source of these receptors: a woman between 18 and 29 years old in good health and CMV-seropositive.

The CDR3, as DNA: TGTGCCAGCAGTTTGAAACTAAACACTGAAGCTTTCTTT. It is translated as CASSLKLNTEAFF. The chain has TRBV28 and TRBJ1-1; no firm D call. The CDR3 is made up of 13 amino acids. V was cut by 3 bases and J by 2 bases, with 7 bases left in between. Germline CDR1 MDHEN, CDR2 SYDVKM.

The J gene is TRBJ2-1, the V gene TRBV4-1; D may be TRBD2 (6 bases). Germline V lookup: CDR1 MGHRA, CDR2 YSYEKL. The ends were cut back, 7 bases at V and 7 bases at J, with 8 bases in the middle. CDR3 size: 11 residues. CDR3 sequence (DNA): TGCGCCAGCACCCTAGCGAATGAGCAGTTCTTC. This codes for CASTLANEQFF.

The chain links TRBV30 to TRBJ1-2; TRBD1 agrees at 9 bases. The germline gives CDR1 GTSNPN, CDR2 SVGIG (reference sequence). The ends lost 0 bases at V and 8 bases at J; junction bases unmatched: 7. The CDR3 runs to 14 residues. The CDR3 loop reads CAWSVQGAIGGYTF. The CDR3 DNA is TGTGCCTGGAGTGTACAGGGGGCAATTGGGGGCTACACCTTC.

This chain joins TRBV4-2 and TRBJ2-2, with TRBD1 matching over 7 bases. Germline V CDR1 and CDR2: LGHNA, YNFKEQ. The ends lost 1 base at V and 4 bases at J; junction bases unmatched: 6. This CDR3 is built from 16 residues. CDR3 bases: TGTGCCAGCAGCCAAGTTAAGGGGGCGAGCACCGGGGAGCTGTTTTTT. Translated: CASSQVKGASTGELFF.

The chain employs TRBV4-1 and TRBJ1-3; unclear D gene. The ends were cut back, 2 bases at V and 0 bases at J, with 17 bases in the middle. Germline values: CDR1 MGHRA, CDR2 YSYEKL. The CDR3 length is 18 residues. The CDR3 is CASSQTLGGRFSGNTIYF. The DNA for the CDR3 is TGCGCCAGCAGCCAAACCCTCGGCGGGCGGTTCTCTGGAAACACCATATATTTT.

This chain joins TRBV7-2 and TRBJ2-1; 15 positions match TRBD2. The germline CDR1 and CDR2 sequences are SGHTA and FQGNSA. Trimming took 5 bases from V and 4 from J; bases not matched to a gene: 9. CDR3 length: 18 residues. CDR3 sequence reads: CASSPHRTSGRVYNEQFF. The CDR3 region has the DNA TGTGCCAGCAGCCCACATCGGACTAGCGGGAGGGTATACAATGAGCAGTTCTTC.

The chain links TRBV30 to TRBJ2-1; TRBD1 matches 8 bases. Per germline, CDR1 GTSNPN and CDR2 SVGIG (reference sequence). V was clipped by 2 bases and J by 4 bases; unmatched bases: 13. This CDR3 contains 17 residues. CDR3 in DNA: TGTGCCTGGAGTCGGACAGGGTCCCGGGGCCTATACAATGAGCAGTTCTTC. Encoded protein: CAWSRTGSRGLYNEQFF.

J is TRBJ2-3 and V is TRBV6-4; D may be TRBD2 (6 bases). Germline V gene sequence: CDR1 MRHNA, CDR2 SNTAGT. CDR3 length: 14 amino acids. V was shortened by 9 bases and J by 0 bases, with 13 bases between the two germline ends. This chain's CDR3 is CASAAGGSTDTQYF. The CDR3 nucleotides are TGTGCCAGTGCTGCCGGGGGTAGCACAGATACGCAGTATTTT.

The chain's CDR3 is CASSRGRDGTEAFF. In nucleotides, the CDR3 is TGTGCCAGCAGTCGCGGCCGAGATGGCACTGAAGCTTTCTTT. V and J are TRBV27 and TRBJ1-1; D is ambiguous. The germline CDR1 and CDR2 sequences are MNHEY and SMNVEV (reference sequence). V lost 5 bases, J lost 4 bases, and 14 bases lay in between. The CDR3 sequence is 14 residues long.

The CDR3 nucleotides read TGTGCCAGCAGCGTCAGGGGCCGAACCGTGGAGACCCAGTACTTC. Translating gives CASSVRGRTVETQYF. This chain uses TRBV7-9 with TRBJ2-5; perhaps TRBD1 as D (6 bases). Germline CDR1 SEHNR, CDR2 FQNEAQ (reference sequence). The V end was cut by 5 bases, the J end by 5 bases, with 18 bases between. CDR3 length: 15 residues.

V gene TRBV19 combines with J gene TRBJ1-1; 11 bases map to TRBD1. In germline, CDR1 is LNHDA, CDR2 SQIVND (reference sequence). This CDR3 spans 15 amino acids. V shed 10 bases and J 0 bases; nucleotides not matched to a gene: 7. The CDR3 reads CATRDRGALNTEAFF. CDR3 nucleotides: TGTGCCACCCGGGACAGGGGGGCCCTGAACACTGAAGCTTTCTTT.

On this clone: A junction end diverges from the germline sequence, so it may reflect a read error. The chain employs TRBV5-6 and TRBJ1-1; D unresolved. The CDR3 consists of 14 residues. From germline, CDR1 is SGHDT and CDR2 YYEEEE. CDR3: CASRDGLTNAEAFF. The CDR3 DNA follows: TGTGCCAGCAGGGACGGACTTACGAACGCTGAAGCTTTCTTT.

The V and J genes are TRBV7-6 and TRBJ2-1, with TRBD2 as a possible D gene (6 bases). Trimming took off 3 bases at V and 3 bases at J, with 18 bases between the two ends. The CDR3 contains 17 residues. Germline V gives CDR1 SGHVS, CDR2 FNYEAQ. CDR3 sequence: CASSFNYRDSLYNEQFF. Written as DNA, the CDR3 is TGTGCCAGCAGCTTTAACTACCGGGACTCTCTCTACAATGAGCAGTTCTTC.

The chain recombines TRBV5-1 with TRBJ2-3; 7 nucleotides agree with TRBD2. The CDR3 contains 17 residues. CDR1 SGHRS and CDR2 YFSETQ come from the germline V gene. Trimming took 3 bases from V and 4 from J; bases not matched to a gene: 14. The CDR3 loop is CASSYPGEGGGSDTQYF. The DNA for the CDR3 is TGCGCCAGCAGCTATCCCGGGGAGGGAGGTGGATCAGATACGCAGTATTTT.

The V gene is TRBV5-1, the J gene TRBJ1-1; 7 bases map to TRBD1. V was clipped by 4 bases and J by 3 bases; unmatched bases: 12. Germline V gene data show CDR1 as SGHRS and CDR2 as YFSETQ. This CDR3 is 16 amino acids long. The CDR3 DNA reads TGCGCCAGCAGCCCCAGGTGGGGACAGCGAGACACTGAAGCTTTCTTT. Amino acids: CASSPRWGQRDTEAFF.

The rearrangement joins TRBV28 to TRBJ1-2; 7 nucleotides line up with TRBD1. The CDR3 runs to 16 residues. With V trimmed by 1 base and J by 3 bases, 8 bases remained unmatched. Germline CDR1 MDHEN, CDR2 SYDVKM. Here the CDR3 reads CASSLSVTGDYYGYTF. In nucleotides, the CDR3 is TGTGCCAGCAGTTTATCGGTAACAGGGGACTACTATGGCTACACCTTC.

The chain is built from TRBV15 and TRBJ1-2; 7 bases are a match to TRBD1. The CDR3 contains 17 residues. The V segment lost 2 bases and the J segment 6 bases; nucleotides outside the gene matches: 15. Germline V gene sequence: CDR1 LNHNV, CDR2 YYDKDF (reference sequence). The CDR3 sequence: CATSRPSGGPRGDGYTF. The CDR3 DNA follows: TGTGCCACCAGCAGACCTTCAGGGGGGCCCAGGGGGGATGGCTACACCTTC.

CDR3 sequence (DNA): TGTGCCAGCAGCTCCTACAGGGGAGCGGCCGGGGAGCTGTTTTTT. It codes for CASSSYRGAAGELFF. This sequence joins TRBV5-8 and TRBJ2-2, with TRBD1 matching over 7 bases. V dropped 3 bases and J dropped 6; count of bases not matched to a gene: 8. The CDR3 loop spans 15 amino acids. CDR1 and CDR2 from the germline V gene are SGHTS and YDEGEE. Combining the CDR3 with reference TRBV5-8 and TRBJ2-2 gives the whole variable domain EAGVTQSPTHLIKTRGQQATLRCSPISGHTSVYWYQQALGLGLQFLLWYDEGEERNRGNFPPRFSGRQFPNYSSELNVNALELEDSALYLCASSSYRGAAGELFFGEGSRLTVL.

V and J are TRBV11-2 and TRBJ1-1; the match to TRBD1 covers 7 bases. The CDR3 length is 15 residues. Germline-derived CDR1 and CDR2 are SGHAT and FQNNGV. The J segment lost 6 bases and the V segment lost 1 base, leaving 8 bases of the junction unmatched. CDR3 region: CASSLVVTGKAEAFF. CDR3 bases: TGTGCCAGCAGCTTAGTGGTGACAGGGAAGGCTGAAGCTTTCTTT.

V and J are TRBV30 and TRBJ1-3, with 9 nucleotides matching TRBD2. The DNA end is a closer match to TRBJ2-2, so the J assignment may be wrong. The length of the CDR3 is 15 residues. Germline CDR1 GTSNPN, CDR2 SVGIG (reference sequence). CDR3 amino acids: CAWSVVAGEIGELFF. For the CDR3, the DNA is TGTGCCTGGAGTGTAGTAGCGGGGGAGATCGGGGAGCTGTTTTTT.

The chain couples TRBV5-1 to TRBJ1-3, with TRBD1 identical over 7 bases. The ends lost 4 bases at V and 2 bases at J; junction bases unmatched: 3. The germline CDR1 and CDR2 sequences are SGHRS and YFSETQ. The CDR3 totals 14 residues. The CDR3 DNA follows: TGCGCCAGCAGCCGGACAGGAGCTGGAAACACCATATATTTT. Its protein is CASSRTGAGNTIYF.

The rearrangement joins TRBV19 to TRBJ2-5; TRBD2 agrees at 13 bases. The CDR3 covers 15 residues. Germline V gene sequence: CDR1 LNHDA, CDR2 SQIVND (reference sequence). The V gene end was trimmed by 7 bases and the J gene end by 5 bases; junction bases not matched to a gene: 7. The CDR3 nucleotides are TGTGCCAGTAAGACAGGACTAGCGGGAGCTGAGACCCAGTACTTC. This translates into CASKTGLAGAETQYF.